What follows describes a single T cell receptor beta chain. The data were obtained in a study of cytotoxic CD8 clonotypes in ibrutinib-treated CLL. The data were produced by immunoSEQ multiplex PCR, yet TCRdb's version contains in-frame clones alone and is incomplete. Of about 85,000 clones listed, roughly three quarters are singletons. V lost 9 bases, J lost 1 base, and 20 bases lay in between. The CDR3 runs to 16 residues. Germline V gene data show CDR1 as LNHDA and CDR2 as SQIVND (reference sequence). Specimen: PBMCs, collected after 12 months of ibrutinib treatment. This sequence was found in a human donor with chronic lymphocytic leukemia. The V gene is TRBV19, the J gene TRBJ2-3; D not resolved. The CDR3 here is CARPSPPLWGTDTQYF. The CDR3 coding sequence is TGTGCCAGGCCCTCCCCGCCCCTATGGGGCACAGATACGCAGTATTTT.